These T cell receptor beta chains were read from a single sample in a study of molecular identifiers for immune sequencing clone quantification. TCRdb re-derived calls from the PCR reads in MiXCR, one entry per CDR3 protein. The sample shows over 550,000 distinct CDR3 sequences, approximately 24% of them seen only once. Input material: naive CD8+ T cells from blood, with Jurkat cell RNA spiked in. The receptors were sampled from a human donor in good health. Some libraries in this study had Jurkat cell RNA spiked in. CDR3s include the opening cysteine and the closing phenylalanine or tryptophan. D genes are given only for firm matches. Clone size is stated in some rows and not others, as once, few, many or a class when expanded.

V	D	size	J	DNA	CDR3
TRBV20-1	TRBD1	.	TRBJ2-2	TGCAGTGCTAGAAGTACGGGACAGGCGTTCTCCGGGGAGCTGTTTTTT	CSARSTGQAFSGELFF
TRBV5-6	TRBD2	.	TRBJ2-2	TGTGCCAGCAGACCACTAGCGGAGAACACCGGGGAGCTGTTTTTT	CASRPLAENTGELFF
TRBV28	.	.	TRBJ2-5	TGCGCCAGCAGTTTATCCGGGTCCAGCCTTCAAGAGACCCGGTACTTC	CASSLSGSSLQETRYF
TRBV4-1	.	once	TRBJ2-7	TGCGCCAGCAGCCGAGATAGTTGGACGGAACAATACGAGCAGTACTTC	CASSRDSWTEQYEQYF
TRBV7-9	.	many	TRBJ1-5	TGTGCCAGCAGCTCCTCCATACAGCCCCAGCATTTT	CASSSSIQPQHF
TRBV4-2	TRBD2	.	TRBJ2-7	TGTGCCAGCAGCCCGACTAGCGGTCCCTACGAGCAGTACTTC	CASSPTSGPYEQYF
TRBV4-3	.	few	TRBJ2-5	TGCGCCAGCAGCCAAGTCGGGACACAACAAGAGACCCAGTACTTC	CASSQVGTQQETQYF
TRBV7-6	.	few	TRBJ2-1	TGTGCCAGCAGCTTAGCGGTGGCGGCCGGTGAGCAGTTCTTC	CASSLAVAAGEQFF
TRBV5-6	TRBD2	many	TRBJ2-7	TGTGCCAGCAGTAGCGGGAGTCTTTCCTACGAGCAGTACTTC	CASSSGSLSYEQYF
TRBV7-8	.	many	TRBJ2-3	TGTGCCAGCAGCTTAGCGGGGGGCAGGGGTCAAGCAGATACGCAGTATTTT	CASSLAGGRGQADTQYF
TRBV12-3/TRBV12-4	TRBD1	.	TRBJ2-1	TGTGCCAGCAGTCCGAAAGCAGGGACAGGTCAAAGGTACAATGAGCAGTTCTTC	CASSPKAGTGQRYNEQFF
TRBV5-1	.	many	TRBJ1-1	TGCGCCAGCAGTCAGGACAGCCGGAACACTGAAGCTTTCTTT	CASSQDSRNTEAFF
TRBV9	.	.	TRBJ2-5	TGTGCCAGCAGCGTGGGGCTTGCAGAGACCCAGTACTTC	CASSVGLAETQYF
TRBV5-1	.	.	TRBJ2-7	TGCGCCAGCAGCACCGGACAGGGAGGGTACGAGCAGCACTTC	CASSTGQGGYEQHF
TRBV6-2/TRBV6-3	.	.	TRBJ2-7	TGTGCCAGCAGTTACGCGCCCACCATTTCCTACGAGCAGTACTTC	CASSYAPTISYEQYF
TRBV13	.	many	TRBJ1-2	TGTGCCAGCAGCAGCTTTGTGGCGCGAAATAACTATGGCTACACCTTC	CASSSFVARNNYGYTF
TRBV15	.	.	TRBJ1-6	TGTGCCACCCAAGAGGGCCGGGCAAAGGGGAATTCACCCCTCCACTTT	CATQEGRAKGNSPLHF
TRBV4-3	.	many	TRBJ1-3	TGCGCCAGCAGCCAACACGTCCGACCGGACTCTGGAAACACCATATATTTT	CASSQHVRPDSGNTIYF
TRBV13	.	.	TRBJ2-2	TGTGCCAGCAGCTTTGTTGCTAGTGCGAACACCGGGGAGCTGTTTTTT	CASSFVASANTGELFF
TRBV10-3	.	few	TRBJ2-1	TGTGCCATCAGTGAGGGCCCATACAATGAGCAGTTCTTC	CAISEGPYNEQFF
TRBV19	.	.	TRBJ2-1	TGTGCCAGTAGTATGGGACCTTACAATGAGCAGTTCTTC	CASSMGPYNEQFF
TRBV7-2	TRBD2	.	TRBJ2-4	TGTGCCAGCAGCTTGGGACTAGCGGGGATTAACATTCAGTACTTC	CASSLGLAGINIQYF
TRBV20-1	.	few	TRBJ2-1	TGCAGTGCTCCGGGGCAGTCCTACAATGAGCAGTTCTTC	CSAPGQSYNEQFF
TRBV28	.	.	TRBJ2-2	TGTGCCAGCAGTTTCCTCTTGGGGGGAGCCCGGCCCAGGGAGCTGTTTTTT	CASSFLLGGARPRELFF
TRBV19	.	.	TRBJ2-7	TGTGCCAGTAGTATACGGGACGGGCCTGGGCAGTACTTC	CASSIRDGPGQYF
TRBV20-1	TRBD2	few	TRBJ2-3	TGCAGTGCTAGAGATCCCCTTACTAGCGGGAGGTCAGATCAGTATTTT	CSARDPLTSGRSDQYF
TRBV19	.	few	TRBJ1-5	TGTGCCAGTAGGGGATTGACGGGTAATCAGCCCCAGCATTTT	CASRGLTGNQPQHF
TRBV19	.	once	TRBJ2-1	TGTGCCAGTAGTATAGGGGCCCGAGCTGGGCTCAATGAGCAGTTCTTC	CASSIGARAGLNEQFF
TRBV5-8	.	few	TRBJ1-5	TGTGCCAGCAGCGTAACCTGGGCCTCGCCTCGGCAGCCCCAGCATTTT	CASSVTWASPRQPQHF
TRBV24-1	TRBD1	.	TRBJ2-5	TGTGCCACCAGTGATAGGGACAGGGGGGGGATGGAGACCCAGTACTTC	CATSDRDRGGMETQYF
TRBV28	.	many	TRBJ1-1	TGTGCCAGCAGTACGCTTACATCGGGAACTGAAGCTTTCTTT	CASSTLTSGTEAFF
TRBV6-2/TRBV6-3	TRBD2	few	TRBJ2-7	TGTGCCAGCAGTCCGAGGGGACTAGCGGGTCTCTACGAGCAGTACTTC	CASSPRGLAGLYEQYF
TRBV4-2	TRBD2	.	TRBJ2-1	TGTGCCAGCAGCCGAGATCAGGCGCTAGCGGGAAGCAATGAGCAGTTCTTC	CASSRDQALAGSNEQFF
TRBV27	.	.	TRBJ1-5	TGTGCCAGCAGTTCATGGGACGCCAATCAGCCCCAGCATTTT	CASSSWDANQPQHF
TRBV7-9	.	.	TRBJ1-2	TGTGCCGGGTTGGGGGATACCCATGGCTACACCTTC	CAGLGDTHGYTF
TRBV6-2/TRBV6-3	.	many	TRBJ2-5	TGTGCCAGCTCTCCCCCCGCGCATCAGGAGACCCAGTACTTC	CASSPPAHQETQYF
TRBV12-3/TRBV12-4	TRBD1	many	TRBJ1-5	TGTGCCAGCAGCGTAAACAGGGGCGTCGGGTATAGCAATCAGCCCCAGCATTTT	CASSVNRGVGYSNQPQHF
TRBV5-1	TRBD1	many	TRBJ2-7	TGCGCCAGCAGCTCCGGGACAGGGCGGTCGTACGAGCAGTACTTC	CASSSGTGRSYEQYF
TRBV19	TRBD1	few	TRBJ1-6	TGTGCCAGTAGTTTCGGACAGGGGGCAGGTTCACCCCTCCACTTT	CASSFGQGAGSPLHF
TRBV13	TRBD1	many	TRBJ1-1	TGTGCCAGCAGCTCCGGACAGGGGTGGACTGAAGCTTTCTTT	CASSSGQGWTEAFF
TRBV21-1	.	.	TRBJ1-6	TGTGCCAGCAACAAAGTATGGAATTCACCCCTCCACTTT	CASNKVWNSPLHF
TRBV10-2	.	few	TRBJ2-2	TGCGCCAGCAGTGAACTCGAGGCCACCGGGGAGCTGTTTTTT	CASSELEATGELFF
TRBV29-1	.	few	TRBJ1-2	TGCAGCGTTGTAGTGTGGACACTCTATGGCTACACCTTC	CSVVVWTLYGYTF
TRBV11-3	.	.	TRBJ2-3	TGTGCCAGCAGCGGGGGGCGGGGAAGCACAGATACGCAGTATTTT	CASSGGRGSTDTQYF
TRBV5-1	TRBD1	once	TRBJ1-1	TGCGCCAGCAGCTCCAGACAGGGGAACACTGGAGCTTTCTTT	CASSSRQGNTGAFF
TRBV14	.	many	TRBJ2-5	TGTGCCAGCAGCCTATCCGGGACACTGAAATCCCAAGAGACCCAGTACTTC	CASSLSGTLKSQETQYF
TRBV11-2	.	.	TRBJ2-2	TGTGCCAGCGTGAAAGAGTCTACCGGGGAGCTGTTTTTT	CASVKESTGELFF
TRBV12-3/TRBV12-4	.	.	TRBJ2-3	TGTGCCAGCAGCTACCAGGGAGCAGGCAACGGCGATACGCAGTATTTT	CASSYQGAGNGDTQYF
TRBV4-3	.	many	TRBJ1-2	TGCGCCAGCAGCCAAGGGCCAGGAACTAACTATGGCTACACCTTC	CASSQGPGTNYGYTF
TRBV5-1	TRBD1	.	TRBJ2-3	TGCGCCAGCAGCTTGGGACCGGGACAGAGCACAGATACGCAGTATTTT	CASSLGPGQSTDTQYF
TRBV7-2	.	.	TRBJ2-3	TGTGCCAGCAGCCCCCGCCCTTTCGTAAGCACAGATACGCAGTATTTT	CASSPRPFVSTDTQYF
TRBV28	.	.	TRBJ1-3	TGTGCCAGCAAACTGTGGGCACGACAAACGCCCATATATTTT	CASKLWARQTPIYF